This record concerns one T cell receptor (beta chain) sequence. The germline V and J ends were trimmed by 0 bases and 7 bases, with 3 bases remaining between them. The CDR3 totals 11 residues. Per germline, CDR1 MNHEY and CDR2 SVGAGI. These data come from a study of technical replicates of blood from a handful of donors. Sequencing was performed with immunoSEQ multiplex PCR; in TCRdb, only in-frame clones are kept and a portion is missing. This sample yields around 68,000 clones, of which 95% to 97% are seen a single time; roughly 0.25% belongs to the top ten. The origin of this receptor is a human donor in good health. This sequence joins TRBV6-5 and TRBJ2-5; no firm D call. Material for sequencing was T cells isolated from PBMCs. DNA for the CDR3: TGTGCCAGCAGTTACTCCTCGACCCAGTACTTC. It codes for CASSYSSTQYF.